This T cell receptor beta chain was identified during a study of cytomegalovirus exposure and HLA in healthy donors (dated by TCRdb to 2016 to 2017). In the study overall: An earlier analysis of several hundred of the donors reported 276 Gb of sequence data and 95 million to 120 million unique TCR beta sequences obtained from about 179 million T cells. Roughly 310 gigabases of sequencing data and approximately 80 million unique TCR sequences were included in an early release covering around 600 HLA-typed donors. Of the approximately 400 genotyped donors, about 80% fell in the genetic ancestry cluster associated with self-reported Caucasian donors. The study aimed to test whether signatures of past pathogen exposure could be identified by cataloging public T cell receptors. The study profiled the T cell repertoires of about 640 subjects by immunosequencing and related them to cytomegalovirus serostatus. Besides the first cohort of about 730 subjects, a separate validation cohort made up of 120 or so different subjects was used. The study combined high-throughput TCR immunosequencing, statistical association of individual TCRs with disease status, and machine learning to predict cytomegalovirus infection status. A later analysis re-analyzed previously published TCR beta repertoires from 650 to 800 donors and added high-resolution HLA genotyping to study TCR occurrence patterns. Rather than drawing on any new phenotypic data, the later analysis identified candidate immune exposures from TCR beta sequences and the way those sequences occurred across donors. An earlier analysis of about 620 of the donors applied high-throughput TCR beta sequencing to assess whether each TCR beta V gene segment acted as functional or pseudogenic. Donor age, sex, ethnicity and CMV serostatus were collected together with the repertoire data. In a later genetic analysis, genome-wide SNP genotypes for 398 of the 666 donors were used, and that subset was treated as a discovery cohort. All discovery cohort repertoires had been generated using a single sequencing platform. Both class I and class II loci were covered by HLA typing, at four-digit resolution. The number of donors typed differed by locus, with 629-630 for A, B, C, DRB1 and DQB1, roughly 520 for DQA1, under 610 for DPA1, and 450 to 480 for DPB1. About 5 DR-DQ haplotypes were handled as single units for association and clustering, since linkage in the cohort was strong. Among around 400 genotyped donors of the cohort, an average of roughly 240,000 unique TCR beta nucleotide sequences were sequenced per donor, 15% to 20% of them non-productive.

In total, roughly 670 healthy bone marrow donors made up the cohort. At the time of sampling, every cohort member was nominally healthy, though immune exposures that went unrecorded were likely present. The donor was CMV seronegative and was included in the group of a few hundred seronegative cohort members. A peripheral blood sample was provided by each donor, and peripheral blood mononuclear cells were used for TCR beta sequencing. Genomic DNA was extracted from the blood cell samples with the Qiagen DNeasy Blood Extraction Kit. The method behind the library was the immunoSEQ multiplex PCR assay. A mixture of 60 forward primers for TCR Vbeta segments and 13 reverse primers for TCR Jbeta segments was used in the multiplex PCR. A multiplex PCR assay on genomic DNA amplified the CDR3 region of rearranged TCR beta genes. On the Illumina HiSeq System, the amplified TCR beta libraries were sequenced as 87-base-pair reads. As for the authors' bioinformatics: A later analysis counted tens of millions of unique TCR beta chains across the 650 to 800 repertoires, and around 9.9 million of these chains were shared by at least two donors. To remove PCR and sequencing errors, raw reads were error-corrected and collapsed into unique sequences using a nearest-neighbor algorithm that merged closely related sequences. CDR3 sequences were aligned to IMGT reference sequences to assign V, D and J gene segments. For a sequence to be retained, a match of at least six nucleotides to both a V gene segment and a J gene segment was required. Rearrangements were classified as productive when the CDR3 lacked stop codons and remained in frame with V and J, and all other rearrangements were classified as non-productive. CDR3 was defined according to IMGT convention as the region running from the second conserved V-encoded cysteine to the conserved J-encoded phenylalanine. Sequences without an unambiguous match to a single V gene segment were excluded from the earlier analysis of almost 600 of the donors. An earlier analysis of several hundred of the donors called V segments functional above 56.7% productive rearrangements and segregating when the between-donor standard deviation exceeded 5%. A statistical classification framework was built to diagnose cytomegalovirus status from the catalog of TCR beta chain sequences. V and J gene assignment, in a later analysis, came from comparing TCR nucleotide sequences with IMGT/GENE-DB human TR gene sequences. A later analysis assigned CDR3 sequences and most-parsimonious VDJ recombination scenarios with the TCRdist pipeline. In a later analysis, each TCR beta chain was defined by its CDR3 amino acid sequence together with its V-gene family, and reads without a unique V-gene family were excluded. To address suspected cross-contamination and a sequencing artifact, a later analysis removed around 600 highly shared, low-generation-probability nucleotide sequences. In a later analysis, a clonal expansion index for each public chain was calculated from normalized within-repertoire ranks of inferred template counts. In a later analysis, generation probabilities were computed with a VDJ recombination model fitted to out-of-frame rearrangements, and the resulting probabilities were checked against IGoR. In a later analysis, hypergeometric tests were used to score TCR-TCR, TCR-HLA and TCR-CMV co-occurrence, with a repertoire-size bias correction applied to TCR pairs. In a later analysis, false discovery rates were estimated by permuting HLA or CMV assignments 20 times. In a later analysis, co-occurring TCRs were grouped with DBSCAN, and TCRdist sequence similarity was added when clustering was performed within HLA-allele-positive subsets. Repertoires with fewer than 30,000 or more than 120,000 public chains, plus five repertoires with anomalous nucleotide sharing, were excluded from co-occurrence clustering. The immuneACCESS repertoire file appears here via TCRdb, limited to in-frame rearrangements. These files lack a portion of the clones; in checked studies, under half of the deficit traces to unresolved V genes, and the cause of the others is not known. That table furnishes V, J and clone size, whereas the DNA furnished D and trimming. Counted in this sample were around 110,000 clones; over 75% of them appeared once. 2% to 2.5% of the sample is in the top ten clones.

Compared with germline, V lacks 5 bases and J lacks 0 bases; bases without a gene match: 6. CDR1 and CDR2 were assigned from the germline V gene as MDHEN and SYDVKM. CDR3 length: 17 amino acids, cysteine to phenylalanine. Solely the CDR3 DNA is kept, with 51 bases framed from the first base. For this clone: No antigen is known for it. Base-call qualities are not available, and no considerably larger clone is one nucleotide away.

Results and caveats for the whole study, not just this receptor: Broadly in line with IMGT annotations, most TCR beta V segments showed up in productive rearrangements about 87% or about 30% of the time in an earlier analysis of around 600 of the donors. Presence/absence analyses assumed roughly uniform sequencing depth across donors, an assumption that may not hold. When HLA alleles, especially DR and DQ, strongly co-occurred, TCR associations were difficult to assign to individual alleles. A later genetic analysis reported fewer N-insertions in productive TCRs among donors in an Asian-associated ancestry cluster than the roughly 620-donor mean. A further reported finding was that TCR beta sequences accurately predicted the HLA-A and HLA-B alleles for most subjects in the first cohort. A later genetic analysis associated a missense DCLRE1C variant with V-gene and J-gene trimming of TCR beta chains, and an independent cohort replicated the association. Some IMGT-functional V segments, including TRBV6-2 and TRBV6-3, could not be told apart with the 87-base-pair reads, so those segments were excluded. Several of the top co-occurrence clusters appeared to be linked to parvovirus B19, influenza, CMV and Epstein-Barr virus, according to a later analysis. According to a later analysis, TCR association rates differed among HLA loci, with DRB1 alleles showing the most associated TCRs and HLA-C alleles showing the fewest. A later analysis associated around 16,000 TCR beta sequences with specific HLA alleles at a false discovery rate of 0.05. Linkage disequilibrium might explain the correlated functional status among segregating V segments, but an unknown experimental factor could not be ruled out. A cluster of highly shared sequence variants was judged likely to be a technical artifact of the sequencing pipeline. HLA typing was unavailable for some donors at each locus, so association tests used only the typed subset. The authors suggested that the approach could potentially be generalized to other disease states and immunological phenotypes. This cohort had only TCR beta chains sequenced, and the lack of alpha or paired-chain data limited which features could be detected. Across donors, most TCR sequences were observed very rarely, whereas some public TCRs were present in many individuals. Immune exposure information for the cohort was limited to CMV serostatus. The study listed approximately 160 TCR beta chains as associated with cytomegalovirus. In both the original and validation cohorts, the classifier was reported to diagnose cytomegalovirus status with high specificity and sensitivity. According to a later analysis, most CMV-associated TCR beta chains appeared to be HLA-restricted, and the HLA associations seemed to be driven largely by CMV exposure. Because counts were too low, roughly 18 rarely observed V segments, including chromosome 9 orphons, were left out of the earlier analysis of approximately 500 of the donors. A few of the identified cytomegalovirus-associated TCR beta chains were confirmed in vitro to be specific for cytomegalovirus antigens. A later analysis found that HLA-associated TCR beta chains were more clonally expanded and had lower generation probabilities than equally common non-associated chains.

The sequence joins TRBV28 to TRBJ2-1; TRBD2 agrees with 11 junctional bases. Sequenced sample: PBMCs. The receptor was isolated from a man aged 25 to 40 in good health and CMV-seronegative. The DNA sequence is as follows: TGTGCCAGCAGTCCGGGACTAGCGGTCCGCTCCTACAATGAGCAGTTCTTC. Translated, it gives CASSPGLAVRSYNEQFF.